This TCR beta chain emerged from a study of blood T cell repertoires in COVID-19 (dated by TCRdb to 2018 to 2021). Concerning the study at large: Samples covering the acute and convalescent phases of COVID-19 were provided by collaborators in the United States, Italy and Spain. The prospective study material was composed of cDNA or gDNA derived from T cells, B-cell-depleted T cells, or PBMCs. Where available, HLA class I and class II types were taken from metadata supplied by the sample provider and were not determined by assay-based typing. The dataset comprised deeply sampled blood TCRbeta repertoires from subjects exposed to, actively infected with, or recovered from COVID-19. Samples were obtained from the ongoing ImmuneRACE study (first 160 participants) and from over 1,000 subjects provided by 6 global collaborators. Sample metadata almost always included a de-identified subject ID, COVID-19 status, age in years and sex. The repertoires were released in a freely available public database meant as a resource for research on the immune response to SARS-CoV-2. Overall results and qualifications from the work: Clinical and demographic metadata were provided uncurated, with the amount varying by source and participant.

TCRbeta CDR3 regions were amplified from genomic DNA by means of the immunoSEQ Assay, a bias-controlled multiplex PCR. The published analysis was carried out like this. Within the assay, amplification of reference gene primers was used to estimate how many nucleated cells each sample contained. To quantify the absolute abundance of each unique TCRbeta CDR3 rearrangement, sequence reads were collapsed and filtered. For each sample, productive Simpson clonality was calculated by taking the square root of Simpson's diversity index across productive rearrangements. The clones in this table, taken by TCRdb from immuneACCESS, are in-frame only. Not every clone is retained; where verified, under half of the shortfall comes from an unresolved V gene, and the cause of the rest is unknown. Clone size and the V and J calls come from that table; the DNA yielded D and trimming. Counted in this sample were more than 250,000 clones; around 87% of them appeared once. 2.1% of the sample rests with the top ten.

The germline V gene (reference sequence) sets CDR1 to LGHDT and CDR2 to YNNKEL. The V end loses 1 base and the J end loses 4 bases, and a stretch of 4 bases separates them. From its cysteine to its phenylalanine, the CDR3 spans 12 amino acids. Only the CDR3 DNA is retained, 36 bases long and in frame from the first base. Samples from volunteer blood donors who had recovered from COVID-19 were contributed by a second Seattle source. Collaborating institutions collected whole blood in K2EDTA tubes following their own protocols. Collaborator samples were shipped for TCRbeta analysis as frozen whole blood, isolated PBMCs, or DNA extracted from either sample type. About this clone itself: Its cognate antigen has yet to be identified. No much larger clonotype is one base removed from it; base qualities were not supplied. At the DNA level, this CDR3 is encoded by other sequences in the same sample as well.

This sequence originates from a woman aged 25 to 39 who had recovered from COVID-19. The chain couples TRBV3-1 (or the pseudogene TRBV3-2) to TRBJ1-2; the D gene remains uncertain. The specimen sequenced was peripheral blood. In nucleotide form, the sequence is TGTGCCAGCAGCCAAGCCTCCTATGGCTACACCTTC. Protein translation: CASSQASYGYTF.